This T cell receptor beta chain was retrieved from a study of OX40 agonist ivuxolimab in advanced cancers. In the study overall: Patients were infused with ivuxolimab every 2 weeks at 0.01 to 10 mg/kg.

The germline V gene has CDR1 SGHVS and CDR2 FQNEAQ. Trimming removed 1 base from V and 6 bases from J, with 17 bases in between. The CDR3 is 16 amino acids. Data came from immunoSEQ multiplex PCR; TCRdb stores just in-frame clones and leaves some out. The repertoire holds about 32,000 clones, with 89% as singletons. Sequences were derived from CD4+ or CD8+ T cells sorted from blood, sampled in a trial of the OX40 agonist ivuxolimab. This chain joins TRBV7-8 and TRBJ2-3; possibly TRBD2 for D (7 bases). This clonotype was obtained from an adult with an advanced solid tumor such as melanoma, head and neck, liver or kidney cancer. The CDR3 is CASSLDWGGPWDTQYF. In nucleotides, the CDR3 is TGTGCCAGCAGCTTAGACTGGGGGGGCCCTTGGGATACGCAGTATTTT. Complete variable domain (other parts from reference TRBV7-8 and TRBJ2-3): GAGVSQSPRYKVAKRGQDVALRCDPISGHVSLFWYQQALGQGPEFLTYFQNEAQLDKSGLPSDRFFAERPEGSVSTLKIQRTQQEDSAVYLCASSLDWGGPWDTQYFGPGTRLTVL.